This T cell receptor (beta chain) was identified during a study of graft-versus-host responses after intestinal transplantation. Sequencing used immunoSEQ multiplex PCR; TCRdb keeps in-frame clones, though not all of them. Here the sample spans just over 85,000 clones, around 90% being singletons. CDR1 SGHAT and CDR2 FQNNGV come from the germline V gene. V dropped 4 bases and J dropped 5; count of bases not matched to a gene: 8. The CDR3 loop spans 16 amino acids. Worth noting for this clone: Its matching antigen is unknown.

This chain uses TRBV11-2 with TRBJ2-1; 10 bases agree with TRBD1. The sequence was collected from a human donor who was the organ donor for an intestinal transplant. The sequencing here drew on unstimulated CD8+ T cells sorted from spleen or lymph node cells, taken before transplant. The CDR3 DNA reads TGTGCCAGCAGCTCCTTGGACAGGGGGGTTAACAATGAGCAGTTCTTC. Protein: CASSSLDRGVNNEQFF.